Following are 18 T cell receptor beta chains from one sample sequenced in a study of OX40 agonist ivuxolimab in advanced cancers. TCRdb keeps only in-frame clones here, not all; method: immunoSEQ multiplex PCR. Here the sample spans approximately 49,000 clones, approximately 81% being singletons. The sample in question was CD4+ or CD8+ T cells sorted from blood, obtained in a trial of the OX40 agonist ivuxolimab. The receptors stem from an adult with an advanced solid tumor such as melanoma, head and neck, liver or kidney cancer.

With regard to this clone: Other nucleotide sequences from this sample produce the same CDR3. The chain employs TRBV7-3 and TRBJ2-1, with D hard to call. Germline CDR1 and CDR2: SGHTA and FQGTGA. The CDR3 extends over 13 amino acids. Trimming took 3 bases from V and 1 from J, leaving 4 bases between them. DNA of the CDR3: TGTGCCAGCAGCTTTAGTTCCTACAATGAGCAGTTCTTC. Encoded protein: CASSFSSYNEQFF.

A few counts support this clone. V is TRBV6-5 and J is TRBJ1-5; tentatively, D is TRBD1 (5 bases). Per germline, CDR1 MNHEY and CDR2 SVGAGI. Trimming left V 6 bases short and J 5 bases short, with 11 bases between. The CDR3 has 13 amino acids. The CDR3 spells CASSPLGDQPQHF. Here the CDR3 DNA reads TGTGCCAGCAGCCCCCTAGGGGATCAGCCCCAGCATTTT.

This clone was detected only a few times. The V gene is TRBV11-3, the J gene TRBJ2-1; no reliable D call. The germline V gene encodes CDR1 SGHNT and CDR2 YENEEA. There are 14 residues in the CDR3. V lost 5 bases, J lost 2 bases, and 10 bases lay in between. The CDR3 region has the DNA TGTGCCAGCAGCCTCTATCGGGCCTACAATGAGCAGTTCTTC. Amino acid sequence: CASSLYRAYNEQFF.

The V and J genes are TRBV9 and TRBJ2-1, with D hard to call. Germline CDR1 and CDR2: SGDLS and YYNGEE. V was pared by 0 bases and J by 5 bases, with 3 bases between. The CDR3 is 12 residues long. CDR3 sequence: CASSVANNEQFF. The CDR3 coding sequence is TGTGCCAGCAGCGTAGCGAACAATGAGCAGTTCTTC.

DNA for the CDR3: TGTGCCAGCAGTCCCGGGACAGGGGAGGGCTCCACCATATATTTT. It encodes CASSPGTGEGSTIYF. The chain combines TRBV27 with TRBJ1-3, with 10 bases that match TRBD1. The CDR3 consists of 15 residues. V was pared by 5 bases and J by 9 bases, with 10 bases of the junction left unmatched. Germline-derived CDR1 and CDR2 are MNHEY and SMNVEV (reference sequence).

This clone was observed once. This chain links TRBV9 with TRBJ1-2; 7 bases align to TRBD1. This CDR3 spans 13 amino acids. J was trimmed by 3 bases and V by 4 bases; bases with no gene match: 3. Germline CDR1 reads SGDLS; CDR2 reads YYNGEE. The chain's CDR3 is CASSPQGDYGYTF. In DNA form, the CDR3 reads TGTGCCAGCAGCCCTCAGGGGGACTATGGCTACACCTTC.

The CDR3 loop is CASSLAGTGLGYTF. CDR3 DNA: TGTGCCAGCAGCTTAGCGGGGACCGGATTGGGCTACACCTTC. The rearrangement uses TRBV7-2 and TRBJ1-2; D is perhaps TRBD1 (5 bases). V was cut by 0 bases and J by 8 bases, with 13 bases left in between. The CDR3 is 14 residues long. The V gene's germline CDR1 is SGHTA and CDR2 FQGNSA.

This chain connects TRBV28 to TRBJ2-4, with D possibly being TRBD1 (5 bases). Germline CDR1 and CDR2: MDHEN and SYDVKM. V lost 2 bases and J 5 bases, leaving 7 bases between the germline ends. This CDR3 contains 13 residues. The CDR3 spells CASSLLGENIQYF. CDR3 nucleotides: TGTGCCAGCAGTTTACTAGGGGAAAACATTCAGTACTTC.

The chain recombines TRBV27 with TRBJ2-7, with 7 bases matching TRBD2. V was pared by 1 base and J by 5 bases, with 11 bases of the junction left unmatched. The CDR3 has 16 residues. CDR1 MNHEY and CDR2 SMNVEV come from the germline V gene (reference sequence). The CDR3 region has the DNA TGTGCCAGCAGTTTATGGGGGGGGAATCTGGAAGACGAGCAGTACTTC. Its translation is CASSLWGGNLEDEQYF.

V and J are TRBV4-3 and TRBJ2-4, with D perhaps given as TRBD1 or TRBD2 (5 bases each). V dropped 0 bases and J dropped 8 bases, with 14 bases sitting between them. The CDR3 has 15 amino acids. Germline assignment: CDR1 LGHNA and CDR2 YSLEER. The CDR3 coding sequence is TGCGCCAGCAGCCAAGAAGTCGAGGTGGGGGACATTCAGTACTTC. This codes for CASSQEVEVGDIQYF.

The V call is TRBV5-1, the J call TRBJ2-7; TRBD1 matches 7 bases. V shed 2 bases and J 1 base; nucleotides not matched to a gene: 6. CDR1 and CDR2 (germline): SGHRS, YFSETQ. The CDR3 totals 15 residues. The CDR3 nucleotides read TGCGCCAGCAGCTTACAGGGGCATCTATCCTACGAGCAGTACTTC. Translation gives CASSLQGHLSYEQYF.

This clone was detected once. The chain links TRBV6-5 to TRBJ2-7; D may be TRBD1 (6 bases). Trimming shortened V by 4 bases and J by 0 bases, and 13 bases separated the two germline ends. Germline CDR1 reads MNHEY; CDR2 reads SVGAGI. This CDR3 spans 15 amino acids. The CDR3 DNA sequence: TGTGCCAGCAGTTCGGCCCTGGACAGCTCCTACGAGCAGTACTTC. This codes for CASSSALDSSYEQYF.

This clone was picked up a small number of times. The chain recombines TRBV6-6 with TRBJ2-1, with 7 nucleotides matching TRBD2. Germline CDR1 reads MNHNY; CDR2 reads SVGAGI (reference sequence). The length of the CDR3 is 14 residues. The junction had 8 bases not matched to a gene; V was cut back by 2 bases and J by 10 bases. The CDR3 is CASSYEGGGGEQFF. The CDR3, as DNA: TGTGCCAGCAGTTACGAGGGCGGGGGAGGGGAGCAGTTCTTC.

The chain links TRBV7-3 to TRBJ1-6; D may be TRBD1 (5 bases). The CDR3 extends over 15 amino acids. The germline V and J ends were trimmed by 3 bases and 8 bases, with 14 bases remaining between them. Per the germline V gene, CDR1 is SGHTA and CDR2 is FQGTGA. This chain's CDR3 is CASSLKGRSDSPLHF. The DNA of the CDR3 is TGTGCCAGCAGCTTGAAGGGACGGTCAGATTCACCCCTCCACTTT.

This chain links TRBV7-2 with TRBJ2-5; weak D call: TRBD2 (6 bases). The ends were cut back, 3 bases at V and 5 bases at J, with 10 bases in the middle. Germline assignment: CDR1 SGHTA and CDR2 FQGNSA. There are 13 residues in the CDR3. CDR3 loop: CASSFGGLETQYF. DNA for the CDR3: TGTGCCAGCAGCTTCGGGGGATTGGAGACCCAGTACTTC. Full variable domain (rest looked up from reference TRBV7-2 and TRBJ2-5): GAGVSQSPSNKVTEKGKDVELRCDPISGHTALYWYRQSLGQGLEFLIYFQGNSAPDKSGLPSDRFSAERTGGSVSTLTIQRTQQEDSAVYLCASSFGGLETQYFGPGTRLLVL.

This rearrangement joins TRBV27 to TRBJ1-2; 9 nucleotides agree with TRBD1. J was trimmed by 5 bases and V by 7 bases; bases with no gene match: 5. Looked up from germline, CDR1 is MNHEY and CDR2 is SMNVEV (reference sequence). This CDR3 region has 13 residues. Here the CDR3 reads CASTTGTGYGYTF. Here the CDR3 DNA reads TGTGCCAGCACCACCGGGACAGGGTATGGCTACACCTTC.

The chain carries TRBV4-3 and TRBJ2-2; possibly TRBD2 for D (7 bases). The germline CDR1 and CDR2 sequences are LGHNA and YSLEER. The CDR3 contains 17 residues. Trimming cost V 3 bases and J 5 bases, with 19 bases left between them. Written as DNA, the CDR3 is TGCGCCAGCAGCCAGTCCATCTTCGCGGGGGCTACCGGGGAGCTGTTTTTT. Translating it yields CASSQSIFAGATGELFF.

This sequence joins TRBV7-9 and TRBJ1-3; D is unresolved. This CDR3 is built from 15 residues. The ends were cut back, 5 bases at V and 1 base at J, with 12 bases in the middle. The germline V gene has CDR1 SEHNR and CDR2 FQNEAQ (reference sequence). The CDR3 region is CASSPALGSGNTIYF. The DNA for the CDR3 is TGTGCCAGCAGCCCGGCTTTGGGGTCTGGAAACACCATATATTTT. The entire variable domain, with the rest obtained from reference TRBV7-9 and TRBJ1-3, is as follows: DTGVSQNPRHKITKRGQNVTFRCDPISEHNRLYWYRQTLGQGPEFLTYFQNEAQLEKSRLLSDRFSAERPKGSFSTLEIQRTEQGDSAMYLCASSPALGSGNTIYFGEGSWLTVV.